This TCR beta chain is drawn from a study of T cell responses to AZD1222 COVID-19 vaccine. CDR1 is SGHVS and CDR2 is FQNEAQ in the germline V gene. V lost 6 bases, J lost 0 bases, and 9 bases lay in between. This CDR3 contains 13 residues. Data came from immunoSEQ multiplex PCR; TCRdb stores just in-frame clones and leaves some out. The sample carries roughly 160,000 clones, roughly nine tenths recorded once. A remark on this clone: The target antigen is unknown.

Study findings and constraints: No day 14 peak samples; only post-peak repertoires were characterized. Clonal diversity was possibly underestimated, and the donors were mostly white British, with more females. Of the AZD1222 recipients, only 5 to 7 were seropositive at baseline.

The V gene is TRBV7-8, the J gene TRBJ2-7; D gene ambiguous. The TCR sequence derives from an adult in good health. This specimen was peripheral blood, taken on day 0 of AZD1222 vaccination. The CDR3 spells CASSRAFSYEQYF. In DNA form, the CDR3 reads TGTGCCAGCAGTCGGGCCTTCTCCTACGAGCAGTACTTC.